Reported below is one T cell receptor (beta chain). The table came from immunoSEQ multiplex PCR; TCRdb's copy has only in-frame clones and leaves some out. The repertoire consists of roughly 73,000 clones, with 85% to 95% occurring once and the leading ten covering around 6%. These data come from a study of control samples from healthy donors and cancer patients. The V end lost 2 bases, the J end lost 8 bases, and 16 bases lay between the germline ends. The germline V gene encodes CDR1 MNHNS and CDR2 SASEGT. This CDR3 has 15 amino acids. The sequence derives from a woman in her fifties or sixties in good health. The chain recombines TRBV6-1 with TRBJ2-1, with D hard to call. Sequenced sample: blood. CDR3 sequence (DNA): TGTGCCAGCAGTGAAACTGGGTACCAAAGGGATGAGCAGTTCTTC. This translates into CASSETGYQRDEQFF.